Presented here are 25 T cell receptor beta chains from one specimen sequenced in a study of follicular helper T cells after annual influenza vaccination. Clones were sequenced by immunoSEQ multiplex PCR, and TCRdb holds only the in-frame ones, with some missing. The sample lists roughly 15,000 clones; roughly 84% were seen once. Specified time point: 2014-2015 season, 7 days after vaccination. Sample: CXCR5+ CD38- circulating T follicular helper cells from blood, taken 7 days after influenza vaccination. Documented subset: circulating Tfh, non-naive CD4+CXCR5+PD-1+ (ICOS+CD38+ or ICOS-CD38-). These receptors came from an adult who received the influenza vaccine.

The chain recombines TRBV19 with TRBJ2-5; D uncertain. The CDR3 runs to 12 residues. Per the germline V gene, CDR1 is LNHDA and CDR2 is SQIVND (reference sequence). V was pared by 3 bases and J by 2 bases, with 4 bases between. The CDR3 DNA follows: TGTGCCAGTAGTATGCAGCAAGAGACCCAGTACTTC. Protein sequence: CASSMQQETQYF.

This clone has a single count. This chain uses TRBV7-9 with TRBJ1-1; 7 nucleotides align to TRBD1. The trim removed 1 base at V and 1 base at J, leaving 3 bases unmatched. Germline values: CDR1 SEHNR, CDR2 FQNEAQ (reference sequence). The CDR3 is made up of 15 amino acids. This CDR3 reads CASSLGGQSNTEAFF. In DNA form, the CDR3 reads TGTGCCAGCAGCTTAGGGGGACAGTCGAACACTGAAGCTTTCTTT.

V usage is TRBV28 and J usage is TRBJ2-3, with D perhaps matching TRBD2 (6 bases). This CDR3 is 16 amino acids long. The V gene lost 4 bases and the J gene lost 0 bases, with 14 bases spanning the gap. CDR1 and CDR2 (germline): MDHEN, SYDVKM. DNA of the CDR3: TGTGCCAGCAGTTCACCTCCGGGAGCTAGCACAGATACGCAGTATTTT. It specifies CASSSPPGASTDTQYF.

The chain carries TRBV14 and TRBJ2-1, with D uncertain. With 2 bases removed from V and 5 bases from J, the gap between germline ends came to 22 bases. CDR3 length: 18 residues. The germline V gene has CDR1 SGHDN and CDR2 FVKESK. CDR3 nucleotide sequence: TGTGCCAGCAGCCAACCCCGTCAGGCCCGCCGGCCCGACAATGAGCAGTTCTTC. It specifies CASSQPRQARRPDNEQFF.

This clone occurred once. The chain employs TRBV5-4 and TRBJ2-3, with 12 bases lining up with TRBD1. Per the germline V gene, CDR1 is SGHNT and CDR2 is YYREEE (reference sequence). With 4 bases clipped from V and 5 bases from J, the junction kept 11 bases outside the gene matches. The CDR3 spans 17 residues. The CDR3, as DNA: TGTGCCAGCAGCATCCGGGACAGGGGGCGGGAGGGAGATACGCAGTATTTT. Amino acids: CASSIRDRGREGDTQYF.

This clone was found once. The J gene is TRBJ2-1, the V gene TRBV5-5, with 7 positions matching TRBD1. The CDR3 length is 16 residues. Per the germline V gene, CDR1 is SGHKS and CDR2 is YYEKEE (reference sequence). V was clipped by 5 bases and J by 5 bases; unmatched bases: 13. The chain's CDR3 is CASREGALLADNEQFF. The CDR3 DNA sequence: TGTGCCAGCAGAGAGGGGGCCCTGCTAGCCGACAATGAGCAGTTCTTC.

The CDR3 nucleotides read TGTGCCAGTAGCCCTCTCCAGGGCCACAGCACAAATAGCAATCAGCCCCAGCATTTT. Translation: CASSPLQGHSTNSNQPQHF. The chain recombines TRBV19 with TRBJ1-5; TRBD1 might be the D (5 bases). Trimming pared 6 bases from V and 0 bases from J, leaving 24 bases between. CDR3 length equals 19 residues. Germline CDR1 and CDR2: LNHDA and SQIVND (reference sequence).

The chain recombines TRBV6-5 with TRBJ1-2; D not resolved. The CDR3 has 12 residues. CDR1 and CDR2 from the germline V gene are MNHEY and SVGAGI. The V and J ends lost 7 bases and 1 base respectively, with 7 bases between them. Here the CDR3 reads CASKTSNYGYTF. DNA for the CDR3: TGTGCCAGCAAAACAAGTAACTATGGCTACACCTTC.

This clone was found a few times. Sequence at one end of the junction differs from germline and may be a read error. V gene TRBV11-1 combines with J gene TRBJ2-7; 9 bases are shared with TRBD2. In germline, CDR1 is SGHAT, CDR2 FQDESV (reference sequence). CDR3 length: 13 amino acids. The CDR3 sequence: CASSLAGENEQYF. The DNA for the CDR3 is TGTGCCAGCAGTTTAGCGGGAGAGAACGAGCAGTACTTC.

CDR3 DNA: TGTGCCAGCAAATCATCCAACAGGGCGGTCAATCAGCCCCAGCATTTT. Translating gives CASKSSNRAVNQPQHF. The V call is TRBV28, the J call TRBJ1-5; weak D call: TRBD1 (6 bases). Germline assignment: CDR1 MDHEN and CDR2 SYDVKM. This CDR3 spans 16 amino acids. V was shortened by 7 bases and J by 3 bases, with 19 bases between the two germline ends.

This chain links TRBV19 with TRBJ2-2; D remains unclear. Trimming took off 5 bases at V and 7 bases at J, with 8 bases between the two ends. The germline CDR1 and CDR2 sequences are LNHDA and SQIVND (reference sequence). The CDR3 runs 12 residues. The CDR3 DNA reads TGTGCCAGTAGTGTGAGAGGCGGGGAGCTGTTTTTT. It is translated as CASSVRGGELFF.

The CDR3 DNA is TGTGCCAGCAGCCGCACAACTAGCTTTGAGCAGTTCTTC. This translates into CASSRTTSFEQFF. This chain joins TRBV7-9 and TRBJ2-1, with a tentative D call TRBD2 (6 bases). Trimming stripped 5 bases from V and 9 bases from J, with 14 bases between. CDR1 SEHNR and CDR2 FQNEAQ come from the germline V gene (reference sequence). This CDR3 spans 13 amino acids.

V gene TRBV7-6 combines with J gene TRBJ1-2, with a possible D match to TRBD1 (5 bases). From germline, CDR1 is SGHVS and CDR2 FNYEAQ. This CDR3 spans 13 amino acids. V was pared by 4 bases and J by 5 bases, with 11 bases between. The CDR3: CASSSGEGYGYTF. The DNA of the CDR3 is TGTGCCAGCAGCTCCGGGGAGGGGTATGGCTACACCTTC. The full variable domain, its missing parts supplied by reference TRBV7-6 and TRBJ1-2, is GAGVSQSPRYKVTKRGQDVALRCDPISGHVSLYWYRQALGQGPEFLTYFNYEAQQDKSGLPNDRFSAERPEGSISTLTIQRTEQRDSAMYRCASSSGEGYGYTFGSGTRLTVV.

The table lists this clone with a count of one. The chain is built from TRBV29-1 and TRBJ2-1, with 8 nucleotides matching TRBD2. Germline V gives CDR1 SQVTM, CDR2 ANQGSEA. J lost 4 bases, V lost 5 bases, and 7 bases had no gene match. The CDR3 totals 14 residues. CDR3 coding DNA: TGCAGCGTTCCGGGACTAGTCTTTTACAATGAGCAGTTCTTC. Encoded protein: CSVPGLVFYNEQFF.

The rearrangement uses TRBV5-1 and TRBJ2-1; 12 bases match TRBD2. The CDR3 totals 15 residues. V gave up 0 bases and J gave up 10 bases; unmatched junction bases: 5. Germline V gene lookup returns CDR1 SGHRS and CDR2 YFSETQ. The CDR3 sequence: CASSLASGRALEQFF. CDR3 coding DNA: TGCGCCAGCAGCTTGGCTAGCGGGAGGGCCTTGGAGCAGTTCTTC.

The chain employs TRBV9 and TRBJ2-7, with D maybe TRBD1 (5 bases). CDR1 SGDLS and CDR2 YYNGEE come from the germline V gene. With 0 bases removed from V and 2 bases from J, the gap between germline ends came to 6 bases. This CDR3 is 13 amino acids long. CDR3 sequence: CASSVAGTYEQYF. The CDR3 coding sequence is TGTGCCAGCAGCGTAGCAGGGACCTACGAGCAGTACTTC.

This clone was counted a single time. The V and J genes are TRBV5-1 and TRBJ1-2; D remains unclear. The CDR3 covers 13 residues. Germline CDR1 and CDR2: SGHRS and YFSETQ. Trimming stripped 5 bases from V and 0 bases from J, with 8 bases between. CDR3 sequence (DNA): TGCGCCAGCAGTCCTACCACTAACTATGGCTACACCTTC. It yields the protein CASSPTTNYGYTF.

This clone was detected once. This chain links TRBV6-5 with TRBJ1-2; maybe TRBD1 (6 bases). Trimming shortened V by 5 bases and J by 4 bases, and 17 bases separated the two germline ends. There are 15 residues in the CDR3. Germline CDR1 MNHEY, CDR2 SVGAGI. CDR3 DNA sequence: TGTGCCAGCAGTACGACAGGAACCGAGGCCTATGGCTACACCTTC. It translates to CASSTTGTEAYGYTF.

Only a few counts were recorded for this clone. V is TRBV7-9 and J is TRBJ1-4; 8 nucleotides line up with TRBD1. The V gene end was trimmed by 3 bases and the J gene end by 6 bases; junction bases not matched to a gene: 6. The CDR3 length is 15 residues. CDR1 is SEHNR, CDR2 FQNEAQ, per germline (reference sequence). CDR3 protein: CASSFGQGPDEKLFF. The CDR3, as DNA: TGTGCCAGCAGCTTCGGACAGGGCCCTGATGAAAAACTGTTTTTT. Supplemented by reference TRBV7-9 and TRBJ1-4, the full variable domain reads DTGVSQNPRHKITKRGQNVTFRCDPISEHNRLYWYRQTLGQGPEFLTYFQNEAQLEKSRLLSDRFSAERPKGSFSTLEIQRTEQGDSAMYLCASSFGQGPDEKLFFGSGTQLSVL.

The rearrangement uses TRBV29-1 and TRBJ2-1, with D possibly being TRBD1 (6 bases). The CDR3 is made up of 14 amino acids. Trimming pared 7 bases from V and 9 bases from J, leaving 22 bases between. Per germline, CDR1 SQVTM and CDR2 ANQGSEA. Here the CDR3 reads CSANDNRESSEQFF. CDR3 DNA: TGCAGCGCTAACGACAACAGGGAGAGTAGTGAGCAGTTCTTC.

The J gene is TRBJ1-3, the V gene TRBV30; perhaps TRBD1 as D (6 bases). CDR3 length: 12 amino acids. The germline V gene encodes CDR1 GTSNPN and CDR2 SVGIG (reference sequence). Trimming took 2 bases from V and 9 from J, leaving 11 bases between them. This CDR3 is CAWSPTGTTIYF. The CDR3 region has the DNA TGTGCCTGGAGTCCGACAGGTACCACCATATATTTT.

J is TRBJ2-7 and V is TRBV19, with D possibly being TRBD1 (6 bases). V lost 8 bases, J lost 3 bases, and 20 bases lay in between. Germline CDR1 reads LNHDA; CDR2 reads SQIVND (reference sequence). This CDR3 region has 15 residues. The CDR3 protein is CASGVERWGHYEQYF. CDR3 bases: TGTGCCAGTGGGGTAGAGCGCTGGGGGCACTACGAGCAGTACTTC.

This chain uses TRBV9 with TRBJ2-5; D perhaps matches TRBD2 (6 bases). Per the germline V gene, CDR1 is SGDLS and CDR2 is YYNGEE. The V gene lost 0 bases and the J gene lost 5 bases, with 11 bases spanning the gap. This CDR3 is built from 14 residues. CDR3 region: CASSVEGGTETQYF. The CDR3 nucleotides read TGTGCCAGCAGCGTAGAAGGAGGGACGGAGACCCAGTACTTC.

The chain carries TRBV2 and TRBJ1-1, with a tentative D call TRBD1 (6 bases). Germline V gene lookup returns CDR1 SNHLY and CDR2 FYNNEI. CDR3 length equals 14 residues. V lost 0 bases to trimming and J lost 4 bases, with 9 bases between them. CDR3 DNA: TGTGCCAGCAGTGAAGCGCGAGGGGGCACTGAAGCTTTCTTT. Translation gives CASSEARGGTEAFF.

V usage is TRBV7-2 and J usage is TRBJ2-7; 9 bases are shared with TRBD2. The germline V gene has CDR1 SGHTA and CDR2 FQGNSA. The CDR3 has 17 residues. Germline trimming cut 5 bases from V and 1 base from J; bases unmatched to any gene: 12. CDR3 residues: CASSRNPITSGSYEQYF. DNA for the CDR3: TGTGCCAGCAGCCGTAATCCAATAACTAGCGGGTCCTACGAGCAGTACTTC. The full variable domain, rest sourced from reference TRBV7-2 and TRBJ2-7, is GAGVSQSPSNKVTEKGKDVELRCDPISGHTALYWYRQSLGQGLEFLIYFQGNSAPDKSGLPSDRFSAERTGGSVSTLTIQRTQQEDSAVYLCASSRNPITSGSYEQYFGPGTRLTVT.